These T cell receptor beta chains were read from a single sample in a study of beta chain features in type 1 diabetes. Sequencing used immunoSEQ multiplex PCR; TCRdb keeps in-frame clones, though not all of them. This table has roughly 250,000 clones, roughly 20% appearing once. Input material: naive CD4+ T cells from blood. Receptor source: a woman aged 40 to 50 with type 1 diabetes. The CDR3 runs from the conserved cysteine through the conserved F or W. The D gene is left open where the match is weak. Size tells how often a clone was seen (once, few, many) or the class of an expanded clone, and some rows leave it out.

>TRBV30|NA|NA|TRBJ2-1
TGTGCCTGGAGCCATGGCCTCAATGAGCAGTTCTTC
CAWSHGLNEQFF
>TRBV28|NA|NA|TRBJ1-2
TGTGCCAGCAGTTTGGGCAGTCCCTATGGCTACACCTTC
CASSLGSPYGYTF
>TRBV7-2|TRBD2|few|TRBJ2-1
TGTGCCAGCAGCTTAGCGCCCCTAGGACTAGCGGGAGGGCAGTTCTTC
CASSLAPLGLAGGQFF
>TRBV4-3|TRBD1|NA|TRBJ2-1
TGCGCCAGCAGCCAAGATGGAAGGGGGCGAGTGCAGTTCTTC
CASSQDGRGRVQFF
>TRBV6-6|NA|few|TRBJ1-1
TGTGCCAGCAGTTATCAGGGGAGGAACACTGAAGCTTTCTTT
CASSYQGRNTEAFF
>TRBV19|TRBD2|few|TRBJ2-1
TGTGCCAGTAGTATTCAGCGGGAGTCGGGCCCTGAGCAGTTCTTC
CASSIQRESGPEQFF
>TRBV10-3|NA|NA|TRBJ1-1
TGTGCCATCAGCTCCAGGGCGCCGAACACTGAAGCTTTCTTT
CAISSRAPNTEAFF
>TRBV9|TRBD1|NA|TRBJ1-1
TGTGCCAGCAGCGGGGGACAGATGAACACTGAAGCTTTCTTT
CASSGGQMNTEAFF
>TRBV29-1|TRBD1|few|TRBJ1-1
TGCAGCGCTGGACAGGGGTGGAATGAAGCTTTCTTT
CSAGQGWNEAFF
>TRBV5-6|TRBD1|NA|TRBJ1-5
TGTGCCAGCAGCCCGACAGGGAATCAGCCCCAGCATTTT
CASSPTGNQPQHF